One sample yielded the 6 T cell receptor beta chains listed below, sequenced in a study of post-analysis software for immune sequencing data. Study-level results: In patients, TRBV5-6, TRBV5-1 and TRBV20-1 belonged to roughly five TRBV segments found more frequently than in controls.

These TCRs are of unknown antigen specificity. The authors incorporated unique molecular identifiers into the TCR beta cDNA libraries. MiXCR, applied by TCRdb to the PCR reads, yields one record per CDR3 protein. The table has about 620,000 distinct CDR3 sequences, roughly 47% seen once. Source material: blood. The receptors were gathered from a girl aged 5-17 years with multiple sclerosis.

This clonotype was recorded only once. The chain employs TRBV29-1 and TRBJ1-2, with D unresolved. V lost 3 bases to trimming and J lost 0 bases, with 5 bases between them. Looked up from germline, CDR1 is SQVTM and CDR2 is ANQGSEA. This CDR3 is 12 amino acids long. CDR3 loop: CSVESANYGYTF. For the CDR3, the DNA is TGCAGCGTTGAGTCAGCTAACTATGGCTACACCTTC.

Only a few counts were recorded for this clonotype. CDR3 in amino acids: CASSFGGVTEAFF. The DNA of the CDR3 is TGCGCCAGCAGCTTTGGTGGGGTCACTGAAGCTTTCTTT. The chain joins TRBV5-1 to TRBJ1-1; D remains unclear. Looked up from germline, CDR1 is SGHRS and CDR2 is YFSETQ. With 2 bases removed from V and 4 bases from J, the gap between germline ends came to 9 bases. CDR3 length: 13 amino acids.

This clonotype came up a few times. The chain couples TRBV3-1 to TRBJ2-7, with TRBD2 matching 9 bases. The CDR3 covers 15 residues. Per germline, CDR1 LGHDT and CDR2 YNNKEL (reference sequence). The ends lost 1 base at V and 3 bases at J; junction bases unmatched: 4. The CDR3, as DNA: TGTGCCAGCAGCCAAGCCGCAGCGGGGGGCTACGAGCAGTACTTC. Its protein is CASSQAAAGGYEQYF.

V gene TRBV27 combines with J gene TRBJ1-2, with D uncertain. CDR3 size: 15 residues. V was shortened by 6 bases and J by 1 base, with 15 bases between the two germline ends. From germline, CDR1 is MNHEY and CDR2 SMNVEV (reference sequence). CDR3 coding DNA: TGTGCCAGCAGCTCCCCCCGAGAGGGTAACTATGGCTACACCTTC. Translated, it gives CASSSPREGNYGYTF.

The J gene is TRBJ2-1, the V gene TRBV20-1, with 14 bases identical to TRBD2. In germline, CDR1 is DFQATT, CDR2 SNEGSKA (reference sequence). The CDR3 is made up of 17 amino acids. The V segment lost 6 bases and the J segment 3 bases; nucleotides outside the gene matches: 10. The CDR3 bases are TGCAGTGCGAGGACTAGCGGGGGGAAGGGGAGCTACAATGAGCAGTTCTTC. The encoded protein is CSARTSGGKGSYNEQFF.

The J gene is TRBJ1-5, the V gene TRBV7-2; tentatively, D is TRBD1 (5 bases). Germline CDR1 reads SGHTA; CDR2 reads FQGNSA. V was clipped by 0 bases and J by 9 bases, with 6 bases between them. This CDR3 is built from 12 residues. CDR3 DNA sequence: TGTGCCAGCAGCTTAGCGGGACTGCCCCAGCATTTT. This sequence encodes CASSLAGLPQHF. Filled out from reference TRBV7-2 and TRBJ1-5, the complete variable domain reads GAGVSQSPSNKVTEKGKDVELRCDPISGHTALYWYRQSLGQGLEFLIYFQGNSAPDKSGLPSDRFSAERTGGSVSTLTIQRTQQEDSAVYLCASSLAGLPQHFGDGTRLSIL.